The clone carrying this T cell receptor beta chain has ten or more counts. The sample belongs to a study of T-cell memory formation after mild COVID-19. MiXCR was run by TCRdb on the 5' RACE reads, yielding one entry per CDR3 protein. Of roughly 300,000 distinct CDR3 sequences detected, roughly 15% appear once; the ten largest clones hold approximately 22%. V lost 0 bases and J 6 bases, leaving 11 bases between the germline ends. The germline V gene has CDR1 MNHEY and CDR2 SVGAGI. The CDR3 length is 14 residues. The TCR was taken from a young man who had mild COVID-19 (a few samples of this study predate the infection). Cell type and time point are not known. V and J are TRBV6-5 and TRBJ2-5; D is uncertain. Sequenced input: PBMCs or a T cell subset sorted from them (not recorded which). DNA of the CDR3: TGTGCCAGCAGTTACTCGTATCCGCCGCAGACCCAGTACTTC. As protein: CASSYSYPPQTQYF.